This T cell receptor (beta chain) was sequenced for a study of beta chain features in type 1 diabetes (dated by TCRdb to the late 2010s). Study-wide context: Patients and healthy donors did not differ in mean age, gender distribution, total cell number or subset yield. Across all samples, 90 million to 130 million sorted cells were examined, and cell number per subset correlated strongly with RNA yield. Naive and central memory subsets were obtained from all 30 or so donors, but regulatory and stem cell-like memory subsets were isolated from only 8 patients and roughly eight healthy donors. In the study, TCRB repertoires of sorted circulating CD4+ T cell subsets from recently diagnosed type 1 diabetes patients were compared with those of matched healthy donors. What the study reported, not specific to this receptor: Type 1 diabetes patients showed a moderate but significant shortening of TCRB CDR3 length in all four CD4+ subsets. Naive, central memory and regulatory TCRB repertoires appeared more similar among patients than among healthy donors. HLA sub-analyses involved small numbers of individuals, so any influence of HLA type on TCRB rearrangement remained unresolved. Fewer insertions and more nucleotide deletions at VDJ recombination sites were observed in patients with type 1 diabetes, implying thymic rearrangement abnormalities. Sequencing cDNA rather than genomic DNA could over-represent highly expressing activated cells, although activation and CD3 levels did not differ between groups. Shorter templates might have been favored by PCR, but patient and control samples were amplified and corrected together, so both groups would have been affected equally by any skew.

All of the isolated RNA was reverse transcribed with the High Capacity cDNA Reverse Transcription Kit, so expressed TCRB transcripts were sequenced. Naive, central memory and regulatory T cell samples underwent deep immunoSEQ sequencing, averaging around 4 million total reads per sample. After sorted cells were lysed in RLT buffer, RNA was extracted with DNase-treated RNeasy Micro or Mini kits, with the choice depending on cell number. Each cell subset was processed separately to prevent cross-contamination, with patient and healthy donor samples processed together. The immunoSEQ multiplex PCR was used to amplify TCRB sequences from cDNA, yielding 87-bp fragments that span the CDR3 region. Sequencing of the amplicons was performed on the Illumina HiSeq platform. The authors processed their data as follows. PCR bias was corrected computationally using synthetic template baselines, and reads within Hamming distance 2 were collapsed, with unmergeable singletons discarded. By aligning reads against IMGT, V, D and J genes, CDR3 length, and insertions or deletions at six rearrangement sites were assigned. Clonotype counts were normalized to sorted cell number within each subset before computing true diversity and Gini coefficients with the tcR R package. The overlap coefficient, calculated on TCRB nucleotide sequences, was used to quantify repertoire sharing. Out-of-frame TCRB sequences from naive cells were analyzed as a proxy for the pre-selection repertoire. TCRdb holds this immuneACCESS table with in-frame rearrangements only. Some clones are missing; in checked studies, unresolved V genes explain under half, and the rest has no known cause. V and J calls and clone size follow that table, whereas D and trimming were derived from the DNA. This sample comprises 250,000 to 300,000 clones, approximately 24% of them detected only once. The ten largest clones take up roughly 0.011% of the sample.

A single peripheral blood draw of approximately 120 mL on average was collected from each donor into heparinised tubes. A BD FACSAria II and a panel including CD45RO, CCR7, CD25, CD127, CD95 and CD27 were used to sort naive, central memory, regulatory and stem cell-like memory CD4+ T cells. A purity above 95% was achieved for all sorted populations. PBMCs were isolated immediately by Lymphoprep density gradient centrifugation and stained directly without culture. So that batch effects would be minimized, each experiment stained and sorted samples in pairs, pairing one healthy donor with one patient. As concerns this clone: Its antigen specificity is not known. No clone much larger than this one lies a single base away; base qualities are absent.

The sample was naive CD4+ T cells from blood. The cell subset or site label corresponds to: true naive CD4+ T cells. The clonotype was recovered from a woman in her 30s with type 1 diabetes.

The CDR3 region has the sequence CASSDLIAGGLNEQFF. The nucleotides read TGTGCCAGCAGTGACCTAATAGCGGGAGGGCTCAATGAGCAGTTCTTC. This chain is built from TRBV25-1 and TRBJ2-1, with 11 bases in between that match TRBD2. Per the germline V gene, MGHDK is the CDR1 and SYGVNS is the CDR2. Ends trimmed: V by 3 bases, J by 6 bases; bases unmatched to a gene: 7. The CDR3 has 16 amino acids, counting the end cysteine and phenylalanine. Just CDR3 DNA is preserved here, 48 bases in frame from base 1.